A few counts support the clone carrying this T cell receptor (beta chain). Its antigen is not known. The data were obtained in a study of Tregs in tolerant kidney transplant recipients. Study conclusions and caveats: Biological reproducibility was not directly addressed, but technical replication error appeared minimal. Validation in larger populations is needed because few patients were studied.

CD4+CD25+CD127- Tregs, CD4+CD25- non-Tregs, CD4 and CD8 cells were sorted. The V gene lost 5 bases and the J gene lost 3 bases, with 7 bases spanning the gap. CDR3 length: 11 residues. In germline, CDR1 is DFQATT, CDR2 SNEGSKA (reference sequence). Profiling relied on immunoSEQ multiplex PCR, and the TCRdb table lists in-frame clones only, not all of them. The repertoire has roughly 120,000 clones, 92% of them found once; the top ten carry nearly 0.6%. The sample was CD4+ T cells from blood. This clonotype was sampled from a human donor in good health. The chain recombines TRBV20-1 with TRBJ1-1, with D unclear. The CDR3 loop is CSAHLDTEAFF. The CDR3 DNA is TGCAGTGCTCACTTGGACACTGAAGCTTTCTTT.